The rows below give T cell receptor beta chains drawn from one sample of a study of blood T cells in healthy people across ages. TCRdb independently ran MiXCR on the 5' RACE reads; one entry per CDR3 protein. The data hold around 850,000 distinct CDR3 sequences, with about 34% observed a single time. The sequenced sample consisted of blood. The receptors were sampled from a man aged 18 to 30 in good health. Each CDR3 is given with its conserved first and last residue. The order of the fields is V gene, D gene, clone size, J gene, CDR3 DNA, CDR3 protein. D genes are given only for firm matches. Size is omitted from some rows. Given values are once, few, many or a class for expanded clones.

>TRBV19|-|-|TRBJ2-7
TGTGCCAGTAGTATCGATAAGGGCAGGGAGGCCTTCTACGAGCAGTACTTC
CASSIDKGREAFYEQYF
>TRBV7-4|-|-|TRBJ1-2
TGTGCCAGCAGCTCCAGGGGCCGGAACTTCTATGGCTACACCTTC
CASSSRGRNFYGYTF
>TRBV20-1|TRBD1|-|TRBJ1-5
TGCAGTGCTGGCCCTGCCGGACAGGGACTCAATCAGCCCCAGCATTTT
CSAGPAGQGLNQPQHF
>TRBV12-3/TRBV12-4|-|-|TRBJ2-7
TGTGCCAGCAGTTTATCTAGTTCGGGTTACAATGAGCAGTACTTC
CASSLSSSGYNEQYF
>TRBV7-3|TRBD1|-|TRBJ2-1
TGTGCCAGCAGCTTGGGACAGGGGGGGGATGAGCAGTTCTTC
CASSLGQGGDEQFF
>TRBV5-6|-|few|TRBJ1-6
TGTGCCAGCAGCTTGGTGGGACAAAGTTCACCCCTCCACTTT
CASSLVGQSSPLHF
>TRBV7-3|-|few|TRBJ1-5
TGTGCCAGCAGCTCCCCTAACCAACAGGGCGATCAGCCCCAGCATTTT
CASSSPNQQGDQPQHF
>TRBV27|TRBD2|many|TRBJ2-7
TGTGCCAGCAGGATGACCGGGGAGGGAGGGCCCTACGAGCAGTACTTC
CASRMTGEGGPYEQYF
>TRBV7-2|TRBD1|-|TRBJ1-1
TGTGCCAGCAGCGTAACAGGGGACGGCACTGAAGCTTTCTTT
CASSVTGDGTEAFF
>TRBV7-2|-|few|TRBJ2-2
TGTGCCAGCAGCTTAGCGCGGGTTGGGACCGGGGAGCTGTTTTTT
CASSLARVGTGELFF
>TRBV2|-|few|TRBJ1-2
TGTGCCAGCGCACTCCGGGACTATGGCTACACCTTC
CASALRDYGYTF
>TRBV12-3/TRBV12-4|TRBD2|-|TRBJ2-3
TGTGCCAGCAAACTAGCGGGAGGGCAAGATACGCAGTATTTT
CASKLAGGQDTQYF
>TRBV5-1|TRBD2|-|TRBJ2-7
TGCGCCAGCGCCGGGACTAGCTACGAGCAGTACTTC
CASAGTSYEQYF
>TRBV12-3/TRBV12-4|-|-|TRBJ1-6
TGTGCCAGCAGTTACCCAGGGGCTAATAATTCACCCCTCCACTTT
CASSYPGANNSPLHF
>TRBV20-1|-|many|TRBJ2-6
TGCAGTGCGGAGAGGCCTGGGGCCAACGTCCTGACTTTC
CSAERPGANVLTF
>TRBV3-1|-|few|TRBJ1-1
TGTGCCAGCAGCCAAGACCACTCGAACACTGAAGCTTTCTTT
CASSQDHSNTEAFF
>TRBV15|-|many|TRBJ2-3
TGTGCCACCAGCAGAGTGCCAGTGAGCACAGATACGCAGTATTTT
CATSRVPVSTDTQYF
>TRBV30|-|-|TRBJ1-6
TGTGCCTGGAGCGGAAGGAGCCTGGTGCATTCACCCCTCCACTTT
CAWSGRSLVHSPLHF
>TRBV6-1|TRBD1|-|TRBJ2-7
TGTGCCAGCACCCTGGGACAGGGGGCGAGTTGCGAGCAGTACTTC
CASTLGQGASCEQYF
>TRBV29-1|-|-|TRBJ2-3
TGCAGCGTTCCCCAGCGCCCAAATACGCAGTATTTT
CSVPQRPNTQYF
>TRBV12-3/TRBV12-4|-|-|TRBJ2-3
TGTGCCAGCACCATCAGGGCCTCAAGCACAGATACGCAGTATTTT
CASTIRASSTDTQYF
>TRBV5-1|-|many|TRBJ2-1
TGCGCCAGCAGCTTGGCTCGGAAGCAGTTCTTC
CASSLARKQFF
>TRBV4-1|TRBD2|-|TRBJ2-3
TGCGCCAGCAGTGCCGGGGGGGCTGACGCAGATACGCAGTATTTT
CASSAGGADADTQYF
>TRBV29-1|-|-|TRBJ1-4
TGTAGCGTTGAGGCAGGCCCCAAGGAACTGTTTTTT
CSVEAGPKELFF
>TRBV5-1|-|once|TRBJ1-4
TGCGCCAGCAGCCAGAATGCCAGAGGGGGTGAAAAACTGTTTTTT
CASSQNARGGEKLFF
>TRBV6-5|TRBD1|-|TRBJ1-1
TGTGCCAGCAGGACGGGACAGATGAACACTGTAGCTTTCTTT
CASRTGQMNTVAFF
>TRBV4-2|TRBD1|-|TRBJ2-5
TGTGCCAGCAGCTCCCCGGACAGGGGGCTCGGGAAGGAGACCCAGTACTTC
CASSSPDRGLGKETQYF
>TRBV27|-|-|TRBJ1-4
TGTGCCAGCAGTCTCGGACGCACGGGAGAAAAACTGTTTTTT
CASSLGRTGEKLFF
>TRBV3-1|-|few|TRBJ2-3
TGTGCCAGCAGCCCCCCCAGGGGTTACACAGATACGCAGTATTTT
CASSPPRGYTDTQYF
>TRBV4-3|TRBD1|many|TRBJ1-2
TGCGCCAGCAGCCAAGACCTCCCGGACAGGGGGGCCAACTATGGCTACACCTTC
CASSQDLPDRGANYGYTF
>TRBV15|-|-|TRBJ1-4
TGTGCCACCAGCACCTCGGACCGAAAGAATGAAAAACTGTTTTTT
CATSTSDRKNEKLFF
>TRBV6-5|-|-|TRBJ2-2
TGTGCAAGCAACGAAAGAGGGAATACCGGGGAGCTGTTTTTT
CASNERGNTGELFF
>TRBV29-1|-|few|TRBJ1-5
TGCAGCGTGGGGGGGGCGGGCAATCAGCCCCAGCATTTT
CSVGGAGNQPQHF
>TRBV7-2|-|-|TRBJ1-6
TGTGCCAGCAAGGCGGCAGTCCCCTATAATTCACCCCTCCACTTT
CASKAAVPYNSPLHF
>TRBV20-1|TRBD2|once|TRBJ2-3
TGCAGTGCCGGGACTAGCGGGGGGCATTCAGATACGCAGTATTTT
CSAGTSGGHSDTQYF
>TRBV5-1|-|-|TRBJ1-1
TGCGCCAGCGGAAATGACGACCTGAACACTGAAGCTTTCTTT
CASGNDDLNTEAFF
>TRBV12-3/TRBV12-4|-|few|TRBJ1-6
TGTGCCAGCAGTTTAATCGCGGGGTCTTCACCCCTCCACTTT
CASSLIAGSSPLHF
>TRBV14|-|few|TRBJ2-1
TGTGCCAGCAGCCCAGTTGGGGGCCTCTCCTACAATGAGCAGTTCTTC
CASSPVGGLSYNEQFF